This T cell receptor beta chain originates from a study of cytomegalovirus exposure and HLA in healthy donors. A few counts support this clone. Antigen: not known. Whole-study findings and limits: Several V segments, TRBV6-2 and TRBV6-3 among them, could not be told apart and were dropped. By HLA locus, TCR association rates varied in a later analysis, with DRB1 showing the most and HLA-C the fewest.

V lost 5 bases to trimming and J lost 0 bases; unmatched junction nucleotides: 9. Looked up from germline, CDR1 is SNHLY and CDR2 is FYNNEI. CDR3 length: 18 amino acids. The PCR contained 60 Vbeta and 13 Jbeta primers. Only in-frame clones appear in the TCRdb table, and some are missing; sequencing was by immunoSEQ multiplex PCR. In the table there are 200,000 to 250,000 clones, 85% of which are singletons. The source of this sequence is a human donor in good health. V and J are TRBV2 and TRBJ2-1; 11 bases are a match to TRBD2. Sequencing was performed on PBMCs. CDR3 nucleotide sequence: TGTGCCAGCAGTAGGCTAGCGGGAGGTATCAGCTCCTACAATGAGCAGTTCTTC. It encodes CASSRLAGGISSYNEQFF.